This record covers a single T cell receptor (beta chain). This receptor's antigen is unknown. Per-base quality was not reported, and no clone a single base away is much larger than it. The data were obtained in a study of blood T cell repertoires in COVID-19 (dated by TCRdb to the early 2020s). About the investigation overall: Samples covering the acute and convalescent phases of COVID-19 were provided by collaborators in the United States, Italy and Spain. The material from the prospective study consisted of cDNA or gDNA derived from T cells, B-cell-depleted T cells, or PBMCs. Deeply sampled blood TCRbeta repertoires from subjects exposed to, actively infected with, or recovered from COVID-19 were included in the dataset. The repertoires were released in a freely available public database intended as a resource for research on the immune response to SARS-CoV-2. The samples were drawn from two sources: the first 160 participants of the ongoing ImmuneRACE study, and 1,000 to 1,500 subjects contributed by 6 global collaborators. Nearly every sample came with metadata listing a de-identified subject ID, COVID-19 status, age in years and sex. Where HLA class I and class II types were available, the types were taken from metadata supplied by the sample provider, not from assay-based typing.

The collaborating institutions used their own protocols to collect whole blood in K2EDTA tubes. Collaborator samples were shipped for TCRbeta analysis as frozen whole blood, isolated PBMCs, or DNA extracted from either sample type. Based on the germline V gene (reference sequence), the CDR1 and CDR2 sequences are LGHDT and YNNKEL. Including cysteine and phenylalanine, the CDR3 has 14 amino acids. Kept here is only the CDR3 DNA, which spans 42 bases and is read in frame from base 1. Clipping removes 4 bases from V and 4 bases from J, with 3 as the unmatched junction base count. Here is what the overall study found, with its caveats: The amount of clinical and demographic metadata varied by source and participant and was provided uncurated.

TCRbeta CDR3 regions were amplified from genomic DNA by means of the immunoSEQ Assay, a bias-controlled multiplex PCR. Regarding the original processing steps: The number of nucleated cells in each sample was estimated by amplification of reference gene primers within the assay. To quantify the absolute abundance of each unique TCRbeta CDR3 rearrangement, sequence reads were collapsed and filtered. For each sample, productive Simpson clonality was calculated as the square root of Simpson's diversity index across productive rearrangements. As stored in TCRdb, this immuneACCESS dataset retains in-frame rearrangements with V and J assigned. A fraction of the clones does not appear; measured against another copy, unresolved V genes explain less than half of the discrepancy, and the remainder lacks a known reason. V and J calls plus clone size are reproduced from that table; the DNA served to infer D and trimming. The sample table holds about 240,000 clones, of which around 85% were seen once. The top ten hold roughly 6.4% of the sample.

The receptor chain draws on TRBV3-1 (or the pseudogene TRBV3-2) and TRBJ2-5, with 10 bases aligning to TRBD2. Material: peripheral blood. The TCR comes from a woman aged 60-70 years with active or convalescent COVID-19. CDR3 sequence: CASSPSGGVETQYF. The bases read TGTGCCAGCAGCCCCAGCGGGGGGGTAGAGACCCAGTACTTC.